Included here is one T cell receptor (beta chain) sequence, with context. The antigen is undetermined. This entry belongs to a study of cytomegalovirus exposure and HLA in healthy donors. Overall study context: There were about 85 million unique TCRs (from HLA-typed donors) in an early data release. Study results and caveats: A missense DCLRE1C variant was associated with V- and J-gene trimming of TCR beta chains in a later analysis, and an independent cohort replicated the association.

The CDR3 totals 14 residues. V gave up 8 bases and J gave up 5 bases; unmatched junction bases: 8. Germline CDR1 and CDR2: MNHNS and SASEGT. PCR involved 60 Vbeta and 13 Jbeta primers. This table comes from immunoSEQ multiplex PCR, and its TCRdb copy is limited to in-frame clones, with some not included. Of 150,000 to 200,000 clones detected, roughly 83% appear once; the ten largest clones hold about 0.25%. Sequenced: PBMCs. The TCR originated in a boy aged 5-17 years in good health and CMV-seronegative. The chain combines TRBV6-1 with TRBJ1-2, with 10 bases lining up with TRBD1. This chain's CDR3 is CASSWQDRGYGYTF. CDR3 coding DNA: TGTGCCAGCTCGTGGCAGGACAGGGGGTATGGCTACACCTTC.